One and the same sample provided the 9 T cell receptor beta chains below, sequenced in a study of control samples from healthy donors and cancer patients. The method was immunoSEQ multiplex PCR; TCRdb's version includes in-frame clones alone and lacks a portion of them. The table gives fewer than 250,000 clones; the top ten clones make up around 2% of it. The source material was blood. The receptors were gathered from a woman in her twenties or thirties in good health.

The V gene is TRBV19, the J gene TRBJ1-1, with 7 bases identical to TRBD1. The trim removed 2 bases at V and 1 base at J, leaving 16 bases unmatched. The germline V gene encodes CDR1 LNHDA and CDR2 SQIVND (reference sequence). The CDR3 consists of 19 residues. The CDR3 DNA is TGTGCCAGTAGTATATGGGTATTAACGGGACAGCTACCGAACACTGAAGCTTTCTTT. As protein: CASSIWVLTGQLPNTEAFF.

In DNA form, the CDR3 reads TGCGCCAGCAGCGATTTACGCGAAGGGATTAAGCTGTTTTTT. This translates into CASSDLREGIKLFF. This chain links TRBV4-1 with TRBJ2-2; no clear D. This CDR3 spans 14 amino acids. Per the germline V gene, CDR1 is MGHRA and CDR2 is YSYEKL. Trimming took off 5 bases at V and 12 bases at J, with 19 bases between the two ends.

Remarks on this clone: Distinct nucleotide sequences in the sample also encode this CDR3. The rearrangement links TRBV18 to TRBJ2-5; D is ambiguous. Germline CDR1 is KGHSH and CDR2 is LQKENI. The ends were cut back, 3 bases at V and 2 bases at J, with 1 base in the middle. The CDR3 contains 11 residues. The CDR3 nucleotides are TGTGCCAGCTCACCTCAAGAGACCCAGTACTTC. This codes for CASSPQETQYF.

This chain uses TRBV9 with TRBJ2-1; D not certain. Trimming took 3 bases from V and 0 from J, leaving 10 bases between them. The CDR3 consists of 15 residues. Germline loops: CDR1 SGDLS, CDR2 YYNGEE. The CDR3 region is CASSGSGPSYNEQFF. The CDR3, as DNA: TGTGCCAGCAGCGGGTCGGGTCCCTCCTACAATGAGCAGTTCTTC.

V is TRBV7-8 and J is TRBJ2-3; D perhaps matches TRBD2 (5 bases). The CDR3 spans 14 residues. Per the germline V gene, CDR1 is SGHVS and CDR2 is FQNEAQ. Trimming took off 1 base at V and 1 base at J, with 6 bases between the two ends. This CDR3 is CASSLVGGTDTQYF. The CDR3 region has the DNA TGTGCCAGCAGCTTAGTGGGAGGCACAGATACGCAGTATTTT.

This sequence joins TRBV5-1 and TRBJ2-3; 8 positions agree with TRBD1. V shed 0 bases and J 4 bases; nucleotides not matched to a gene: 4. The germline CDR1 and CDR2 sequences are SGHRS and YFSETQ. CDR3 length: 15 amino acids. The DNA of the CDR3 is TGCGCCAGCAGCTTGGGGCAGGGGGCCTCAGATACGCAGTATTTT. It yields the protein CASSLGQGASDTQYF. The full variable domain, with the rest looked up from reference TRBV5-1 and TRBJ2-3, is KAGVTQTPRYLIKTRGQQVTLSCSPISGHRSVSWYQQTPGQGLQFLFEYFSETQRNKGNFPGRFSGRQFSNSRSEMNVSTLELGDSALYLCASSLGQGASDTQYFGPGTRLTVL.

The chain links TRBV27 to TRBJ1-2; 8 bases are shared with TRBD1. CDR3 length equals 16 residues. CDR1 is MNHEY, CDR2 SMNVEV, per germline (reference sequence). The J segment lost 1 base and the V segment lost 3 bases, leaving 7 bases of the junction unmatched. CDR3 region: CASSFAGGGGNYGYTF. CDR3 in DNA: TGTGCCAGCAGTTTTGCAGGGGGCGGGGGTAACTATGGCTACACCTTC.

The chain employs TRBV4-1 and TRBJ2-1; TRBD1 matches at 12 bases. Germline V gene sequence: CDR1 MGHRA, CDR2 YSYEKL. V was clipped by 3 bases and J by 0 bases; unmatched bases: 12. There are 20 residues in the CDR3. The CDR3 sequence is CASSHMAGQGARSSYNEQFF. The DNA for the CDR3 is TGCGCCAGCAGCCATATGGCGGGACAGGGGGCCCGAAGCTCCTACAATGAGCAGTTCTTC.

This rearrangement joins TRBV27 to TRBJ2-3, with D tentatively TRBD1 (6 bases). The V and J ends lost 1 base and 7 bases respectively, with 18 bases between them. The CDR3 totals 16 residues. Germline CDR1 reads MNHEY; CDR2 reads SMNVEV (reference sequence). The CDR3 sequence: CASSLYRERNRNTQYF. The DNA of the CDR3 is TGTGCCAGCAGTTTATACAGGGAACGGAATCGGAATACGCAGTATTTT.